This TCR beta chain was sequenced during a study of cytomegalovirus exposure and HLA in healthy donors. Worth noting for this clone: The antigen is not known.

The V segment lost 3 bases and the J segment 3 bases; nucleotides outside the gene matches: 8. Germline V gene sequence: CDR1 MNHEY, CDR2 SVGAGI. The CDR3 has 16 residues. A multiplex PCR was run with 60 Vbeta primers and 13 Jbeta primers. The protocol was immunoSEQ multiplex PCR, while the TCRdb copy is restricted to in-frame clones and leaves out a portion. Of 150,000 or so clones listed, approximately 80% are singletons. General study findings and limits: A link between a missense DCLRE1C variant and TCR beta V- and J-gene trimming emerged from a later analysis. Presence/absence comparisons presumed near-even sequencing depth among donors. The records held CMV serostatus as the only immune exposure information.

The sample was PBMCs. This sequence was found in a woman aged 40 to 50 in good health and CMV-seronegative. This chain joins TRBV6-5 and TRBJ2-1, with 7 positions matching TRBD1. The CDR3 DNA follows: TGTGCCAGCAGTTATAAGCCGACAGGGAACTACAATGAGCAGTTCTTC. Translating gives CASSYKPTGNYNEQFF.